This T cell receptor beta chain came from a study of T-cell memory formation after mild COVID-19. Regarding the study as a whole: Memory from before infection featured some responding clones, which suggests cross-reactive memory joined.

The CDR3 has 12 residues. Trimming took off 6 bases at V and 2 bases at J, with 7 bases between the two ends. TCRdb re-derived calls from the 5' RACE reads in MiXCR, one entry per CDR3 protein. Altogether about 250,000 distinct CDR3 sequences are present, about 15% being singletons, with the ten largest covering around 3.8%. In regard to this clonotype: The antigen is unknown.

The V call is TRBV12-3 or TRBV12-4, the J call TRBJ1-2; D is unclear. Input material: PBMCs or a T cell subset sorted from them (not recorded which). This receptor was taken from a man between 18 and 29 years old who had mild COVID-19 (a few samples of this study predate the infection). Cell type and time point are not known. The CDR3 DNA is TGTGCCAGCAGACCCCAGAACTATGGCTACACCTTC. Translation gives CASRPQNYGYTF.